This TCR beta chain came from a study of cytomegalovirus exposure and HLA in healthy donors. Study outcomes and limitations: A previous analysis found most TCR beta V segments productive roughly 90% or roughly 30% of the time.

CDR1 MNHNY and CDR2 SVGAGI come from the germline V gene (reference sequence). V trimming: 0 bases; J trimming: 4 bases; junction bases outside the gene matches: 7. CDR3 size: 16 residues. This clone was detected a few times. Its antigen is not identified. 60 Vbeta and 13 Jbeta primers were used in PCR. The method was immunoSEQ multiplex PCR; TCRdb's version includes in-frame clones alone and lacks a portion of them. The table has about 240,000 clones, 81% seen once. The V call is TRBV6-6, the J call TRBJ1-2, with 8 bases matching TRBD1. Sequencing input: PBMCs. The sequence was obtained from a woman in her sixties in good health and CMV-seropositive. The CDR3 loop reads CASSYSTNRGSYGYTF. CDR3 DNA: TGTGCCAGCAGTTACTCAACGAACAGGGGGAGCTATGGCTACACCTTC.